The TCR beta chain described here comes from a study of chemoradiotherapy in HPV16-positive cancers. Overall study: Candidate HPV-specific T-cell clones and common TCR motifs came from functional assays in a couple of HPV16-positive patients. The study, taken as a whole, reports: HPV-specific T cells were functionally defined from only a couple of HPV16-positive patients. Candidate HPV-specific clones and E7-related TCR motifs grew in tumor during treatment.

Trimming pared 4 bases from V and 5 bases from J, leaving 15 bases between. The CDR3 sequence is 15 residues long. Germline V CDR1 and CDR2: MNHNY, SVGAGI (reference sequence). Sequenced by immunoSEQ multiplex PCR; TCRdb stores in-frame clones only, minus some. Here the sample spans over 10,000 clones, roughly 89% being singletons. This clone was recorded once. The antigen is unknown. V usage is TRBV6-6 and J usage is TRBJ1-5, with D possibly TRBD1 on 6 matching bases. The specimen was blood, collected from a patient who underwent chemoradiotherapy. The sequence was obtained from a human donor with HPV-associated anogenital cancer. In DNA, the CDR3 is TGTGCCAGCAGTTTAAAACAGGGTAGTCATCAGCCCCAGCATTTT. Translation gives CASSLKQGSHQPQHF.